These 16 T cell receptor beta chains came from one sample sequenced in a study of blood T cell repertoires in COVID-19. Measured with immunoSEQ multiplex PCR; TCRdb has only the in-frame clones, and not every one. The table lists 120,000 or so clones, over 60% of them singletons, with roughly 6.2% in the top ten. The sample consisted of peripheral blood. The source is a man in his 70s with acute or convalescent COVID-19.

The genes are TRBV19 and TRBJ1-3, with D possibly matching TRBD1 (6 bases). The V end lost 7 bases, the J end lost 0 bases, and 13 bases lay between the germline ends. The length of the CDR3 is 15 residues. Germline V gene lookup returns CDR1 LNHDA and CDR2 SQIVND (reference sequence). DNA of the CDR3: TGTGCCAGTATTCTTCAACAGGGCTCTGGAAACACCATATATTTT. This gives the protein CASILQQGSGNTIYF.

The table lists this clone with a count of one. This chain connects TRBV7-3 to TRBJ1-2; 11 bases match TRBD1. Germline CDR1 reads SGHTA; CDR2 reads FQGTGA. The CDR3 consists of 16 residues. J lost 4 bases, V lost 5 bases, and 9 bases had no gene match. The CDR3 nucleotides read TGTGCCAGCAGCCCGAGTGGGACAGGGGGAACCTATGGCTACACCTTC. As protein: CASSPSGTGGTYGYTF.

The gene calls are TRBV6-5 and TRBJ1-3; TRBD1 matches 9 bases. Germline V gene lookup returns CDR1 MNHEY and CDR2 SVGAGI. CDR3 length: 15 residues. With V trimmed by 5 bases and J by 3 bases, 5 bases remained unmatched. CDR3 amino acids: CASSPTGGYGNTIYF. The CDR3 nucleotides are TGTGCCAGCAGTCCTACAGGGGGCTATGGAAACACCATATATTTT.

This clone was counted between two and nine times. The CDR3 region has the DNA TGTGCCAGCAGCTTGCCTAGCGGGGGAAGAGATACGCAGTATTTT. Translating it yields CASSLPSGGRDTQYF. This chain joins TRBV5-6 and TRBJ2-3; TRBD2 matches at 10 bases. V was pared by 1 base and J by 5 bases, with 4 bases of the junction left unmatched. This CDR3 region has 15 residues. Looked up from germline, CDR1 is SGHDT and CDR2 is YYEEEE.

This clone appeared a single time. The V and J genes are TRBV6-6 and TRBJ2-7; a weak D match, TRBD2 (5 bases). This CDR3 comprises 12 residues. V was cut by 5 bases and J by 5 bases, with 10 bases left in between. CDR1 MNHNY and CDR2 SVGAGI come from the germline V gene (reference sequence). CDR3 protein: CASSKSADEQYF. The CDR3, as DNA: TGTGCCAGCAGTAAATCAGCGGACGAGCAGTACTTC.

This clone came up once. The chain uses TRBV6-5 and TRBJ2-5; 8 bases fit TRBD2. Germline CDR1 reads MNHEY; CDR2 reads SVGAGI. The length of the CDR3 is 15 residues. The ends lost 6 bases at V and 4 bases at J; junction bases unmatched: 10. The CDR3 here is CASRGSGGGGETQYF. CDR3 coding DNA: TGTGCCAGCAGGGGGAGCGGGGGAGGGGGAGAGACCCAGTACTTC.

V usage is TRBV5-1 and J usage is TRBJ2-2, with 7 bases fitting TRBD1. The CDR3 consists of 15 residues. After removal of 4 bases from V and 1 base from J, the junction contained 4 bases not matched to a gene. Germline assignment: CDR1 SGHRS and CDR2 YFSETQ. CDR3 amino acids: CASSQRTGNTGELFF. In DNA, the CDR3 is TGCGCCAGCAGCCAACGGACAGGGAACACCGGGGAGCTGTTTTTT.

The chain joins TRBV7-2 to TRBJ2-5; 9 bases line up with TRBD1. The CDR3 has 15 amino acids. Trimming removed 5 bases from V and 5 bases from J; junction bases left unmatched: 9. Germline V lookup: CDR1 SGHTA, CDR2 FQGNSA. The CDR3 is CASSPGTGRLETQYF. The CDR3 DNA reads TGTGCCAGCAGCCCCGGGACAGGGAGGTTGGAGACCCAGTACTTC.

V is TRBV7-2 and J is TRBJ1-2; 10 bases match TRBD1. The germline V gene has CDR1 SGHTA and CDR2 FQGNSA. V was pared by 2 bases and J by 2 bases, with 2 bases of the junction left unmatched. CDR3 length: 15 residues. CDR3 residues: CASSLLGQGNYGYTF. The CDR3 nucleotides read TGTGCCAGCAGCTTATTGGGACAGGGGAACTATGGCTACACCTTC.

The gene calls are TRBV6-2 or TRBV6-3 and TRBJ2-3; 11 bases are shared with TRBD2. Trimming cost V 5 bases and J 3 bases; bases outside gene matches: 4. Per the germline V gene, CDR1 is MNHEY and CDR2 is SVGEGT. The CDR3 is 15 amino acids. The CDR3 DNA follows: TGTGCCAGCAGTCCGACTAGCGGGGAAACAGATACGCAGTATTTT. Translated: CASSPTSGETDTQYF.

Only one count was recorded for this clone. This chain uses TRBV27 with TRBJ1-3; D is ambiguous. The CDR3 spans 13 residues. Trimming cost V 6 bases and J 1 base, with 7 bases left between them. Germline values: CDR1 MNHEY, CDR2 SMNVEV (reference sequence). In DNA form, the CDR3 reads TGTGCCAGCAGGACAAATTCTGGAAACACCATATATTTT. Amino acid sequence: CASRTNSGNTIYF.

This clone was observed a single time. The rearrangement links TRBV7-3 to TRBJ2-1; 8 bases agree with TRBD2. The CDR3 totals 14 residues. V was pared by 2 bases and J by 6 bases, with 3 bases of the junction left unmatched. Germline V gene lookup returns CDR1 SGHTA and CDR2 FQGTGA. CDR3 nucleotides: TGTGCCAGCAGCTTAGACGGGGGGGTCAATGAGCAGTTCTTC. Translated, it gives CASSLDGGVNEQFF.

As to this clone: Other DNA sequences in the sample encode the same CDR3. The J gene is TRBJ1-2, the V gene TRBV6-1; D may be TRBD1 (6 bases). Germline CDR1 and CDR2: MNHNS and SASEGT. Trimming pared 1 base from V and 5 bases from J, leaving 8 bases between. The CDR3 has 13 amino acids. DNA for the CDR3: TGTGCCAGCAGTGAAGGTCAGGGGTATGGCTACACCTTC. This gives the protein CASSEGQGYGYTF.

This chain uses TRBV10-2 with TRBJ1-2; the D gene is possibly TRBD1 (5 bases). Per germline, CDR1 WSHSY and CDR2 SAAADI. With 3 bases removed from V and 3 bases from J, the gap between germline ends came to 14 bases. The CDR3 contains 15 residues. In DNA form, the CDR3 reads TGCGCCAGCAGTGACTCCAGGGCTACCCACTATGGCTACACCTTC. This sequence encodes CASSDSRATHYGYTF.

The chain links TRBV5-8 to TRBJ1-5; 7 nucleotides line up with TRBD1. Germline-derived CDR1 and CDR2 are SGHTS and YDEGEE. CDR3 length equals 14 residues. Trimming at V came to 6 bases and at J to 4 bases, leaving 7 bases not matched to a gene. CDR3 DNA: TGTGCCAGCACCCAGGGACAGAGAAATCAGCCCCAGCATTTT. This translates into CASTQGQRNQPQHF.

The sample holds a few counts of this clone. As DNA, the CDR3 is TGCGCCAGCACAAAGAGACAGGGGGACCCGTATGGCTACACCTTC. Its protein product is CASTKRQGDPYGYTF. The chain couples TRBV5-1 to TRBJ1-2; 9 bases map to TRBD1. The length of the CDR3 is 15 residues. The V gene's germline CDR1 is SGHRS and CDR2 YFSETQ. J gave up 5 bases and V 6 bases, and 11 bases lay outside the gene matches.